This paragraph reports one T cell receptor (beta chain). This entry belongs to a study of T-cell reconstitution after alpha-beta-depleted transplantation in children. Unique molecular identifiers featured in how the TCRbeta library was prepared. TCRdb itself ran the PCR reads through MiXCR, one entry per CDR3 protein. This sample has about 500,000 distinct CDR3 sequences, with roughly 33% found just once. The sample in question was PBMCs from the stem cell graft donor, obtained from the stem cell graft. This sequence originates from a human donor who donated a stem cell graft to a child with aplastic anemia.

DNA of the CDR3: TGTGCCAGCAGCTGGAGGACATTGAGCTCCTACGAGCAGTACTTC. This sequence encodes CASSWRTLSSYEQYF. This chain joins TRBV5-6 and TRBJ2-7, with D tentatively TRBD1 or TRBD2 (5 bases each). Looked up from germline, CDR1 is SGHDT and CDR2 is YYEEEE. The length of the CDR3 is 15 residues. Trimming shortened V by 3 bases and J by 0 bases, and 13 bases separated the two germline ends. Filled out from reference TRBV5-6 and TRBJ2-7, the complete variable domain reads DAGVTQSPTHLIKTRGQQVTLRCSPKSGHDTVSWYQQALGQGPQFIFQYYEEEERQRGNFPDRFSGHQFPNYSSELNVNALLLGDSALYLCASSWRTLSSYEQYFGPGTRLTVT.